The T cell receptor (beta chain) described here comes from a study of blood T cell repertoires in COVID-19. In the study overall: The study drew acute and convalescent COVID-19 samples from the United States, Italy and Spain. T cells, B-cell-depleted T cells, or PBMCs provided the cDNA or gDNA that served as material.

In the original workflow: Nucleated cell counts were estimated from reference gene primer amplification. The protocol was immunoSEQ multiplex PCR, while the TCRdb copy is restricted to in-frame clones and leaves out a portion. V, J and clone size derive from that table, while D and trimming were established from the DNA sequence. The sample shows 50,000 to 75,000 clones, roughly nine tenths of them seen only once. The CDR3 extends over 13 amino acids. The V gene lost 5 bases and the J gene lost 0 bases, with 8 bases spanning the gap. CDR1 and CDR2 from the germline V gene are SGHTA and FQGTGA. The chain carries TRBV7-3 and TRBJ2-7; possible D gene TRBD2, 6 bases. The receptor was derived from a human donor in a cohort sampled during active COVID-19. The sequencing input was peripheral blood. CDR3: CASSPDYSYEQYF. In nucleotides, the CDR3 is TGTGCCAGCAGCCCGGACTACTCCTACGAGCAGTACTTC.